What follows describes a single T cell receptor beta chain. As yet, its antigen is unknown. The sample comes from a study of shared clonotypes between healthy human individuals. V lost 8 bases, J lost 10 bases, and 17 bases lay in between. This CDR3 has 12 amino acids. The germline gives CDR1 LNHNV, CDR2 YYDKDF (reference sequence). Original data processing: ImmunoSEQ gave junction-only sequences without quality scores, so filtering differed. Some clones are missing from TCRdb's copy, which holds only in-frame ones; the method was immunoSEQ multiplex PCR. The D gene and trimming were derived from the DNA, and the V and J assignments and clone size from that table. In the table there are around 610,000 clones, 90% to 97% of which are singletons. Study-level results: Naive CD4 clonotype sharing across a handful of donors was about 5.3%.

CD45RO-negative, CCR7-selected cells formed the naive CD8 fraction, which excluded terminally differentiated effector memory CD45RA+ cells. The clonotype originates from a young woman in good health. V gene TRBV15 combines with J gene TRBJ1-1; TRBD1 is a possible D gene (5 bases). Material for sequencing was naive CD8+ T cells sorted from blood. CDR3 protein: CATFDGAAGAFF. For the CDR3, the DNA is TGTGCCACCTTCGACGGGGCGGCGGGAGCTTTCTTT.